The 23 T cell receptor beta chains listed next were all sequenced from one sample in a study of blood T cell repertoires in COVID-19. Generated by immunoSEQ multiplex PCR, the TCRdb table keeps only in-frame clones and is missing some. The sample has around 82,000 clones; roughly 90% are singletons. The sample was peripheral blood. These receptors were collected from a human donor in a cohort sampled during active COVID-19.

This chain links TRBV28 with TRBJ1-4, with 9 bases identical to TRBD1. V lost 4 bases to trimming and J lost 6 bases; unmatched junction nucleotides: 6. The CDR3 totals 15 residues. Germline V gene sequence: CDR1 MDHEN, CDR2 SYDVKM. CDR3 DNA: TGTGCCAGCAGTTCACAGGGGGCGGTGGATGAAAAACTGTTTTTT. As protein: CASSSQGAVDEKLFF.

The genes are TRBV5-1 and TRBJ1-5; the match to TRBD1 covers 7 bases. Germline V gene data show CDR1 as SGHRS and CDR2 as YFSETQ. Unmatched junction bases numbered 7, after V lost 0 bases and J lost 7 bases. There are 15 residues in the CDR3. CDR3 sequence (DNA): TGCGCCAGCAGCTTGGATCTAGGGGGCGGGCAGCCCCAGCATTTT. Translation gives CASSLDLGGGQPQHF.

J is TRBJ2-4 and V is TRBV4-2; 7 positions agree with TRBD1. The CDR3 has 15 amino acids. V shed 3 bases and J 6 bases; nucleotides not matched to a gene: 8. CDR1 is LGHNA, CDR2 YNFKEQ, per germline. Here the CDR3 DNA reads TGTGCCAGCAGCCACTCCGGGACAGTCCTAAACATTCAGTACTTC. It translates to CASSHSGTVLNIQYF.

The chain recombines TRBV19 with TRBJ1-1, with D perhaps TRBD1 (5 bases). CDR3 size: 15 residues. Between the trimmed V and J ends, which lost 3 bases and 5 bases, there was a span of 16 bases. Germline V CDR1 and CDR2: LNHDA, SQIVND (reference sequence). CDR3 in amino acids: CASSIVGVVETEAFF. The DNA for the CDR3 is TGTGCCAGTAGTATCGTAGGGGTGGTCGAAACTGAAGCTTTCTTT.

The chain uses TRBV7-6 and TRBJ2-7; TRBD2 agrees at 13 bases. This CDR3 is 16 amino acids long. Germline V gene sequence: CDR1 SGHVS, CDR2 FNYEAQ. V lost 6 bases and J lost 2; bases outside the gene matches: 7. The CDR3 sequence: CASSFGLAGETYEQYF. The CDR3, as DNA: TGTGCCAGCAGTTTCGGACTAGCGGGGGAAACCTACGAGCAGTACTTC.

This chain connects TRBV6-2 or TRBV6-3 to TRBJ2-1, with 14 bases identical to TRBD2. Germline CDR1 and CDR2: MNHEY and SVGEGT. J lost 9 bases, V lost 4 bases, and 11 bases had no gene match. There are 17 residues in the CDR3. Written as DNA, the CDR3 is TGTGCCAGCAGTTCACCGGGACTAGCGGGGGCCGGGCGTGAGCAGTTCTTC. Protein: CASSSPGLAGAGREQFF.

The gene calls are TRBV7-2 and TRBJ2-7; 9 positions match TRBD1. Germline loops: CDR1 SGHTA, CDR2 FQGNSA. The CDR3 runs to 14 residues. Losses at the gene ends were 4 bases for V and 3 bases for J; bases not matched to a gene: 4. The CDR3 here is CASSSLDRGYEQYF. The CDR3 nucleotides are TGTGCCAGCAGCTCCCTGGACAGGGGCTACGAGCAGTACTTC.

This clone is classed as medium-sized. V and J are TRBV6-6 and TRBJ2-3; 8 bases line up with TRBD1. This CDR3 contains 14 residues. V was pared by 4 bases and J by 8 bases, with 8 bases of the junction left unmatched. Germline CDR1 reads MNHNY; CDR2 reads SVGAGI (reference sequence). In DNA form, the CDR3 reads TGTGCCAGCAGTTCCGCACCCGACAGGGGTACGCAGTATTTT. As protein: CASSSAPDRGTQYF.

The chain recombines TRBV12-3 or TRBV12-4 with TRBJ1-5; perhaps TRBD1 as D (6 bases). V lost 10 bases to trimming and J lost 1 base, with 11 bases between them. The CDR3 length is 13 residues. DNA for the CDR3: TGTGCCACTGGACAGAGAAGCAATCAGCCCCAGCATTTT. It is translated as CATGQRSNQPQHF.

V gene TRBV2 combines with J gene TRBJ2-3; D is unresolved. Germline values: CDR1 SNHLY, CDR2 FYNNEI. Trimming removed 6 bases at V and 2 bases at J, with 15 bases between. The CDR3 is 15 residues long. The CDR3 sequence is CASRATTLPTDTQYF. CDR3 in DNA: TGTGCCAGCAGAGCAACCACCCTCCCCACAGATACGCAGTATTTT.

This clone occurred a few times. V is TRBV19 and J is TRBJ1-1; tentative D call: TRBD1 (6 bases). V lost 8 bases and J lost 3, with 22 bases in between. Germline values: CDR1 LNHDA, CDR2 SQIVND (reference sequence). This CDR3 spans 16 amino acids. CDR3 in DNA: TGTGCCAGTCGCACAAGGGGGGGGGCCACGGACACTGAAGCTTTCTTT. Residues: CASRTRGGATDTEAFF.

V is TRBV12-5 and J is TRBJ1-2; D ambiguous. In germline, CDR1 is LGHNT, CDR2 FRNRAP. The CDR3 runs to 13 residues. Trimming took off 6 bases at V and 0 bases at J, with 8 bases between the two ends. The CDR3 sequence is CASGRGPNYGYTF. CDR3 in DNA: TGTGCTAGTGGCCGAGGCCCTAACTATGGCTACACCTTC.

The chain carries TRBV7-2 and TRBJ1-1; no firm D call. Germline assignment: CDR1 SGHTA and CDR2 FQGNSA. Trimming took off 3 bases at V and 3 bases at J, with 5 bases between the two ends. The CDR3 spans 12 residues. CDR3 sequence (DNA): TGTGCCAGCAGCTTCGGTGACACTGAAGCTTTCTTT. It yields the protein CASSFGDTEAFF.

V usage is TRBV6-2 or TRBV6-3 and J usage is TRBJ1-1; no clear D gene. CDR3 length equals 16 residues. CDR1 is MNHEY, CDR2 SVGEGT, per germline. V dropped 1 base and J dropped 0 bases, with 12 bases sitting between them. CDR3 in DNA: TGTGCCAGCAGTTACTTAGCCTCTGCTATGAACACTGAAGCTTTCTTT. Protein product: CASSYLASAMNTEAFF.

The chain joins TRBV28 to TRBJ1-6, with D hard to call. V was trimmed by 4 bases and J by 7 bases, leaving 14 bases between them. CDR3 length: 15 residues. Germline V gene lookup returns CDR1 MDHEN and CDR2 SYDVKM. CDR3 region: CASSSPPEMNSPLHF. Written as DNA, the CDR3 is TGTGCCAGCAGTTCCCCGCCAGAAATGAATTCACCCCTCCACTTT.

This clone was seen once. The J gene is TRBJ2-1, the V gene TRBV24-1, with 13 bases identical to TRBD2. The CDR3 sequence is 16 residues long. The trim removed 5 bases at V and 9 bases at J, leaving 9 bases unmatched. Germline CDR1 and CDR2: KGHDR and SFDVKD. CDR3 coding DNA: TGTGCCACCAGTGGGCGACTAGCGGGGGGATCTTCTGAGCAGTTCTTC. Translation: CATSGRLAGGSSEQFF.

This chain uses TRBV7-8 with TRBJ1-3; no reliable D call. Germline CDR1 SGHVS, CDR2 FQNEAQ. Between the trimmed V and J ends, which lost 5 bases and 1 base, there was a span of 6 bases. The CDR3 spans 13 residues. The chain's CDR3 is CASSRYSGNTIYF. CDR3 bases: TGTGCCAGCAGCCGATATTCTGGAAACACCATATATTTT.

This clone has more than one count but fewer than ten. The chain couples TRBV5-1 to TRBJ2-2; maybe TRBD2 (6 bases). Trimming took off 2 bases at V and 0 bases at J, with 8 bases between the two ends. This CDR3 spans 15 amino acids. CDR1 SGHRS and CDR2 YFSETQ come from the germline V gene. DNA of the CDR3: TGCGCCAGCAGCTTTGGGGGGTCGAACACCGGGGAGCTGTTTTTT. Translation: CASSFGGSNTGELFF.

The V and J genes are TRBV2 and TRBJ1-5, with TRBD1 matching 11 bases. This CDR3 is 18 amino acids long. The ends lost 4 bases at V and 0 bases at J; junction bases unmatched: 8. Germline values: CDR1 SNHLY, CDR2 FYNNEI. Here the CDR3 DNA reads TGTGCCAGCAGTGGTGGACAGGGGGCTTTATTTAGCAATCAGCCCCAGCATTTT. The encoded protein is CASSGGQGALFSNQPQHF.

The V call is TRBV28, the J call TRBJ1-5; 9 nucleotides align to TRBD1. This CDR3 has 17 residues. CDR1 MDHEN and CDR2 SYDVKM come from the germline V gene. V was clipped by 2 bases and J by 0 bases; unmatched bases: 5. CDR3 DNA sequence: TGTGCCAGCAGTTTAAGGGACAGGGTGTATAGCAATCAGCCCCAGCATTTT. Its translation: CASSLRDRVYSNQPQHF.

J is TRBJ2-3 and V is TRBV7-2; D perhaps matches TRBD2 (7 bases). The CDR3 is 17 amino acids. Trimming took 0 bases from V and 3 from J, leaving 16 bases between them. Looked up from germline, CDR1 is SGHTA and CDR2 is FQGNSA. CDR3 sequence (DNA): TGTGCCAGCAGCTTAGCCAGGAGGGGGGGCGCGACAGATACGCAGTATTTT. Amino acid sequence: CASSLARRGGATDTQYF.

V gene TRBV10-3 combines with J gene TRBJ1-1; D call uncertain. The CDR3 consists of 14 residues. Between the trimmed V and J ends, which lost 6 bases and 8 bases, there was a span of 19 bases. Germline CDR1 and CDR2: ENHRY and SYGVKD. Here the CDR3 DNA reads TGTGCCATCAGAAACAGTCAATCTGGGCAGGAAGCTTTCTTT. Translating it yields CAIRNSQSGQEAFF.

The rearrangement links TRBV29-1 to TRBJ1-2; TRBD1 matches at 8 bases. CDR3 size: 15 residues. Losses at the gene ends were 2 bases for V and 5 bases for J; bases not matched to a gene: 10. The V gene's germline CDR1 is SQVTM and CDR2 ANQGSEA. DNA of the CDR3: TGCAGCGTTGAATTGTTCCAGGGGGCGTATTATGGCTACACCTTC. Translation: CSVELFQGAYYGYTF.